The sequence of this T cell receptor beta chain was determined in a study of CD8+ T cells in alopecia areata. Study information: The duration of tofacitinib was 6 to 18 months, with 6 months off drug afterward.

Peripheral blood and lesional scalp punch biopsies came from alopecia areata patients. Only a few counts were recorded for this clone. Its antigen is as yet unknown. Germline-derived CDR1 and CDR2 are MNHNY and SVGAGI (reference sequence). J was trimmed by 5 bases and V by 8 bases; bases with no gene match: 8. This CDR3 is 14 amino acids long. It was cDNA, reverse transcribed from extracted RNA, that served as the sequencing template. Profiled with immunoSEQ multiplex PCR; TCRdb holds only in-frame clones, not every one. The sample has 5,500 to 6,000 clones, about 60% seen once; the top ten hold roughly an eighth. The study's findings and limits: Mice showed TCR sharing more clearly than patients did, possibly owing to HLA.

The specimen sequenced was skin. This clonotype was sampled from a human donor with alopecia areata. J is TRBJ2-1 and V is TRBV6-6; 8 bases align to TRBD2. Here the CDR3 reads CASSRSGTNNEQFF. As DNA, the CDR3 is TGTGCCAGCTCCCGTAGCGGGACGAACAATGAGCAGTTCTTC.